This T cell receptor (beta chain) was captured by sequencing in a study of T cell responses to AZD1222 COVID-19 vaccine. V was shortened by 6 bases and J by 6 bases, with 14 bases between the two germline ends. The CDR3 spans 13 residues. Per the germline V gene, CDR1 is MNHEY and CDR2 is SVGAGI. The method was immunoSEQ multiplex PCR; TCRdb's version includes in-frame clones alone and lacks a portion of them. The table includes some 140,000 clones, more than 85% detected once. Study conclusions and caveats: Elevations in Spike-specific TCR breadth and depth followed administration of two AZD1222 doses.

Concerning this clone: The antigen is not known.

The sequencing here drew on peripheral blood, taken on day 0 of AZD1222 vaccination. This clonotype originated in an adult in good health. This chain uses TRBV6-5 with TRBJ1-1; weak D call: TRBD1 (6 bases). CDR3 residues: CASRGGGFAEAFF. For the CDR3, the DNA is TGTGCCAGCAGGGGAGGGGGGTTTGCTGAAGCTTTCTTT.